The T cell receptor (beta chain) under discussion was sequenced for a study of T cell responses to AZD1222 COVID-19 vaccine. This clone was recorded a few times. Its antigen is as yet unknown. General study findings and limits: The sample set comprised mostly white British donors with more females, and clonal diversity was possibly underestimated.

Unmatched junction bases numbered 5, after V lost 0 bases and J lost 5 bases. In germline, CDR1 is SGHRS, CDR2 YFSETQ. The CDR3 runs to 15 residues. Sequenced by immunoSEQ multiplex PCR; TCRdb stores in-frame clones only, minus some. Of about 160,000 clones listed, about 90% are singletons. This chain joins TRBV5-1 and TRBJ1-5; 7 bases agree with TRBD1. This specimen was peripheral blood, taken 28 days after the second AZD1222 dose. The TCR sequence derives from an adult who received the AZD1222 COVID-19 vaccine. The CDR3 reads CASSLVAGGDQPQHF. As DNA, the CDR3 is TGCGCCAGCAGCTTGGTGGCAGGGGGGGATCAGCCCCAGCATTTT.